This TCR beta chain was found in a study of blood T cell repertoires in COVID-19. In the study overall: Two negative PCRs, clearance, or symptom resolution were required of recovered Cohort 3 donors. Acute and convalescent COVID-19 samples came from the United States, Italy and Spain. PBMCs, B-cell-depleted T cells, or T cells provided the cDNA or gDNA that made up the material.

Authors' methods: How many nucleated cells were present was estimated from reference gene primer amplification. Measured with immunoSEQ multiplex PCR; TCRdb has only the in-frame clones, and not every one. V, J and clone size are taken as reported in that table, and D and trimming were inferred from the DNA itself. This sample yields 250,000 to 300,000 clones, of which roughly 91% are seen a single time; around 2% belongs to the top ten. This clone was seen only once. V trimming: 6 bases; J trimming: 2 bases; junction bases outside the gene matches: 17. The CDR3 totals 20 residues. Germline V CDR1 and CDR2: WNHNN, SYGVQD (reference sequence).

The sequence was obtained from an older woman in a cohort exposed to, infected with or recovered from COVID-19 (not recorded which). Sequencing was done on a sample of PBMCs or T cells enriched from blood (not recorded which). The J gene is TRBJ2-2, the V gene TRBV10-1; TRBD2 matches at 11 bases. The chain's CDR3 is CASRARVAGGPRGNTGELFF. CDR3 nucleotides: TGCGCCAGCAGAGCAAGAGTAGCGGGAGGGCCTAGGGGAAACACCGGGGAGCTGTTTTTT.